Included here is one T cell receptor beta chain sequence, with context. The data are from a study of T-cell reconstitution after alpha-beta-depleted transplantation in children. This CDR3 has 15 residues. The germline CDR1 and CDR2 sequences are SGHDT and YYEEEE. Trimming removed 3 bases from V and 5 bases from J; junction bases left unmatched: 7. Library preparation (for TCRbeta) was performed with unique molecular identifiers. MiXCR, run by TCRdb on the PCR reads, gives a single entry per CDR3 protein. The table records 420,000 or so distinct CDR3 sequences, about 11% of them present only once. This receptor was identified in a human donor who donated a stem cell graft to a child with acute myeloid leukemia. The sample here was PBMCs from the stem cell graft donor, taken from the stem cell graft. This rearrangement joins TRBV5-6 to TRBJ1-4, with 7 nucleotides matching TRBD1. Here the CDR3 reads CASSSSGQRNEKLFF. Here the CDR3 DNA reads TGTGCCAGCAGCTCTTCGGGACAGAGGAATGAAAAACTGTTTTTT.